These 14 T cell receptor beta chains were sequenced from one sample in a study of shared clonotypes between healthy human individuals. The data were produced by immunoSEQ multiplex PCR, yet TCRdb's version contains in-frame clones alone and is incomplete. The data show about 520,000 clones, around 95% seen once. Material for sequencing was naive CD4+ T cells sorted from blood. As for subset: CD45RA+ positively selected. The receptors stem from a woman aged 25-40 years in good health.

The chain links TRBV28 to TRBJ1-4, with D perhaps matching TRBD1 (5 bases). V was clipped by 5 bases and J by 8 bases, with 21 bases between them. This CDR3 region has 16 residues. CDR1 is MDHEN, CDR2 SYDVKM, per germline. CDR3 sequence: CASSLPGPLGWEKLFF. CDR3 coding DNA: TGTGCCAGCAGTCTACCGGGACCGCTTGGATGGGAAAAACTGTTTTTT. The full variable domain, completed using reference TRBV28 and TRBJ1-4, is DVKVTQSSRYLVKRTGEKVFLECVQDMDHENMFWYRQDPGLGLRLIYFSYDVKMKEKGDIPEGYSVSREKKERFSLILESASTNQTSMYLCASSLPGPLGWEKLFFGSGTQLSVL.

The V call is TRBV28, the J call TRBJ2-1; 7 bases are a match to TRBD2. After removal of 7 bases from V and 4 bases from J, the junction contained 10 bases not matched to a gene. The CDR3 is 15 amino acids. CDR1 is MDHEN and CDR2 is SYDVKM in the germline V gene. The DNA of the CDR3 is TGTGCCAGCATTTCTGGCGGGAGAAATTACAATGAGCAGTTCTTC. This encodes CASISGGRNYNEQFF.

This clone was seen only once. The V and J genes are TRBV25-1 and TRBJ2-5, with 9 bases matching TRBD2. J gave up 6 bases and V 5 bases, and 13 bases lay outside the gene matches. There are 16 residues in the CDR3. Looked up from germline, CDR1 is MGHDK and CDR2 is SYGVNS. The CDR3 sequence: CASSKVGGRAIKTQYF. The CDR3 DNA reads TGTGCCAGCAGTAAGGTGGGCGGGAGGGCCATAAAGACCCAGTACTTC. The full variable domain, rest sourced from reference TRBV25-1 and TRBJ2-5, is EADIYQTPRYLVIGTGKKITLECSQTMGHDKMYWYQQDPGMELHLIHYSYGVNSTEKGDLSSESTVSRIRTEHFPLTLESARPSHTSQYLCASSKVGGRAIKTQYFGPGTRLLVL.

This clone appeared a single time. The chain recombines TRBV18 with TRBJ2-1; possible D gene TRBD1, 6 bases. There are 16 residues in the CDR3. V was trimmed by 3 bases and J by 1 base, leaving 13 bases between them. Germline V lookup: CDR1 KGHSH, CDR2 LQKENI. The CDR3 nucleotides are TGTGCCAGCTCACCCACAGGGACCATTTCCTACAATGAGCAGTTCTTC. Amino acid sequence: CASSPTGTISYNEQFF.

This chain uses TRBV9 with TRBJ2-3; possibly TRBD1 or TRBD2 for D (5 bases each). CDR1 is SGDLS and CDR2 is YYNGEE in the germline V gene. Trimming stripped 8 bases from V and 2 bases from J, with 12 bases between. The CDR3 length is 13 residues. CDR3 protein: CASAGTFTDTQYF. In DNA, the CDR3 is TGTGCCAGTGCAGGGACCTTCACAGATACGCAGTATTTT. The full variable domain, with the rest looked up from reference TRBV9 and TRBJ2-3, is DSGVTQTPKHLITATGQRVTLRCSPRSGDLSVYWYQQSLDQGLQFLIQYYNGEERAKGNILERFSAQQFPDLHSELNLSSLELGDSALYFCASAGTFTDTQYFGPGTRLTVL.

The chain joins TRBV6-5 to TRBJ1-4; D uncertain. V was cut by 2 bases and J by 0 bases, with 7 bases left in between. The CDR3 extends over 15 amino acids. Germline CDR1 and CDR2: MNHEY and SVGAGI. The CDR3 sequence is CASSYGTATNEKLFF. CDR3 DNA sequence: TGTGCCAGCAGTTACGGCACTGCAACTAATGAAAAACTGTTTTTT.

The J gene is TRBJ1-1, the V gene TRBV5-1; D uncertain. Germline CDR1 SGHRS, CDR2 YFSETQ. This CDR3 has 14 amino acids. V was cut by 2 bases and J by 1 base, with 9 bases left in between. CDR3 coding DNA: TGCGCCAGCAGCTTAACAGTGGAGAACACTGAAGCTTTCTTT. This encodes CASSLTVENTEAFF.

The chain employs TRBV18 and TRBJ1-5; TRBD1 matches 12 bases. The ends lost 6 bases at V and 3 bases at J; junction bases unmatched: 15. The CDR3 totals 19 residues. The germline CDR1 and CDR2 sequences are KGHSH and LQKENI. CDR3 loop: CASSGQGAVSRPLNQPQHF. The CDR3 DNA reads TGTGCCAGCTCGGGACAGGGGGCCGTCTCCCGGCCCCTCAATCAGCCCCAGCATTTT.

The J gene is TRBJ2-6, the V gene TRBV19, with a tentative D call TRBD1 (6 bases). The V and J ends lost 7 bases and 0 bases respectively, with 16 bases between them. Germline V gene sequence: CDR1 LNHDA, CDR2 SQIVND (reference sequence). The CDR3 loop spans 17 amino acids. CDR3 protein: CASTKGHEISGANVLTF. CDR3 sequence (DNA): TGTGCCAGTACGAAGGGACACGAAATCTCTGGGGCCAACGTCCTGACTTTC.

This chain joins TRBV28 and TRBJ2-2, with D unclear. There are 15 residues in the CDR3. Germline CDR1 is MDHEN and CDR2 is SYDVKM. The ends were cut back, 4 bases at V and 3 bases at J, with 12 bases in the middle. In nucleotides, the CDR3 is TGTGCCAGCAGTTCCAACCCCGGCTACACCGGGGAGCTGTTTTTT. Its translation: CASSSNPGYTGELFF.

The CDR3 DNA sequence: TGCAGCGTGGGACTAGCGGGCACGACGACCCAGTACTTC. Translated: CSVGLAGTTTQYF. This rearrangement joins TRBV29-1 to TRBJ2-5; TRBD2 aligns across 12 bases. Unmatched junction bases numbered 6, after V lost 6 bases and J lost 7 bases. CDR3 size: 13 residues. Germline CDR1 reads SQVTM; CDR2 reads ANQGSEA.

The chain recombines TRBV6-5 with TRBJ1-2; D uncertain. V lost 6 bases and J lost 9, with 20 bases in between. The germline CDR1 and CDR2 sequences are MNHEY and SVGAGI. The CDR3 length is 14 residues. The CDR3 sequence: CASRSPIDSGSYTF. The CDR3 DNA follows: TGTGCCAGCAGATCCCCTATTGACTCCGGGAGCTACACCTTC.

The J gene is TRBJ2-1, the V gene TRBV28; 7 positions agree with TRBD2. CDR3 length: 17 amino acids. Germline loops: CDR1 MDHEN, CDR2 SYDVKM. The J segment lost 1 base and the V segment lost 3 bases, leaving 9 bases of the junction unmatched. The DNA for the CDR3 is TGTGCCAGCAGTTTTTTTCCTAGCGGTGTTTCCTACAATGAGCAGTTCTTC. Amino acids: CASSFFPSGVSYNEQFF.

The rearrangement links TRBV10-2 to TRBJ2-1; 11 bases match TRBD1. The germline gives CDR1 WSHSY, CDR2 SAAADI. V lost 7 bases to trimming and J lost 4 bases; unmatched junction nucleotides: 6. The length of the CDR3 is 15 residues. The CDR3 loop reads CASIPGTGGYNEQFF. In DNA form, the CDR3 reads TGCGCCAGCATTCCCGGGACAGGGGGGTACAATGAGCAGTTCTTC.